These 18 T cell receptor beta chains originate from one sample sequenced in a study of a mutant IDH1 vaccine in newly diagnosed glioma. Assay used: immunoSEQ multiplex PCR; TCRdb lists only in-frame clones, some missing. This sample has tens of thousands of clones, with 83% found just once. Specified time point: baseline, week 1 (first vaccination visit). Sample treatment: pre-vaccination baseline after standard-of-care therapy. The sequencing here drew on PBMCs, taken from a glioma patient treated with radiotherapy, temozolomide or both. The source is a woman aged 45-65 years with glioma.

This clone appeared a single time. The chain combines TRBV4-1 with TRBJ1-1, with 11 positions matching TRBD1. From germline, CDR1 is MGHRA and CDR2 YSYEKL. The CDR3 is 16 amino acids. Trimming cost V 4 bases and J 5 bases; bases outside gene matches: 9. CDR3 in amino acids: CASSRGQGASRTEAFF. The CDR3 DNA reads as TGCGCCAGCAGCCGCGGACAGGGGGCATCGAGGACTGAAGCTTTCTTT.

This clone was recorded only once. CDR3 residues: CASSLSGMVGNTIYF. CDR3 coding DNA: TGCGCCAGCAGCTTGTCAGGGATGGTCGGAAACACCATATATTTT. The chain is built from TRBV5-1 and TRBJ1-3, with D possibly being TRBD1 (5 bases). The length of the CDR3 is 15 residues. CDR1 SGHRS and CDR2 YFSETQ come from the germline V gene. Trimming stripped 1 base from V and 4 bases from J, with 12 bases between. The full variable domain, its missing parts supplied by reference TRBV5-1 and TRBJ1-3, is KAGVTQTPRYLIKTRGQQVTLSCSPISGHRSVSWYQQTPGQGLQFLFEYFSETQRNKGNFPGRFSGRQFSNSRSEMNVSTLELGDSALYLCASSLSGMVGNTIYFGEGSWLTVV.

This rearrangement joins TRBV27 to TRBJ1-1; TRBD1 agrees at 8 bases. Per germline, CDR1 MNHEY and CDR2 SMNVEV (reference sequence). The CDR3 loop spans 13 amino acids. V dropped 6 bases and J dropped 4; count of bases not matched to a gene: 4. DNA of the CDR3: TGTGCCAGCAGCCTAGACAGGGGCACTGAAGCTTTCTTT. It codes for CASSLDRGTEAFF.

This rearrangement joins TRBV5-1 to TRBJ1-1; possible D gene TRBD1, 5 bases. Looked up from germline, CDR1 is SGHRS and CDR2 is YFSETQ. V shed 0 bases and J shed 5 bases, with 8 bases lying between them. The CDR3 covers 13 residues. The CDR3 reads CASSLEGRTEAFF. The CDR3 DNA reads TGCGCCAGCAGCTTGGAGGGGCGAACTGAAGCTTTCTTT.

J is TRBJ2-5 and V is TRBV9, with TRBD1 identical over 7 bases. The V gene's germline CDR1 is SGDLS and CDR2 YYNGEE. J gave up 5 bases and V 4 bases, and 11 bases lay outside the gene matches. The CDR3 is made up of 15 amino acids. This CDR3 is CASSPEGRGLETQYF. In DNA, the CDR3 is TGTGCCAGCAGCCCAGAGGGCAGGGGGTTGGAGACCCAGTACTTC.

The chain employs TRBV7-9 and TRBJ1-1; 9 positions match TRBD1. V gave up 1 base and J gave up 0 bases; unmatched junction bases: 9. Germline V gene lookup returns CDR1 SEHNR and CDR2 FQNEAQ (reference sequence). This CDR3 is 18 amino acids long. The CDR3 nucleotides read TGTGCCAGCAGCTTAGGAACAGGGGGCGCCCAGATGAACACTGAAGCTTTCTTT. Amino acids: CASSLGTGGAQMNTEAFF.

CDR3 loop: CASSIGALSSYEQYF. The DNA for the CDR3 is TGTGCCAGTAGTATAGGGGCACTGAGCTCCTACGAGCAGTACTTC. The rearrangement uses TRBV19 and TRBJ2-7; no clear D gene. This CDR3 is built from 15 residues. Trimming removed 1 base from V and 0 bases from J, with 10 bases in between. Germline V gene lookup returns CDR1 LNHDA and CDR2 SQIVND (reference sequence).

This rearrangement joins TRBV7-9 to TRBJ1-1; TRBD1 matches 12 bases. V lost 5 bases to trimming and J lost 6 bases; unmatched junction nucleotides: 4. The CDR3 covers 14 residues. CDR1 SEHNR and CDR2 FQNEAQ come from the germline V gene (reference sequence). The CDR3, as DNA: TGTGCCAGCAGCCCGGGACAGGGGGCCCCTGAAGCTTTCTTT. The encoded protein is CASSPGQGAPEAFF.

J is TRBJ1-3 and V is TRBV7-9; D is unresolved. The germline V gene has CDR1 SEHNR and CDR2 FQNEAQ (reference sequence). The length of the CDR3 is 16 residues. V was pared by 2 bases and J by 3 bases, with 14 bases between. The CDR3 nucleotides are TGTGCCAGCAGCTTACCCGAGGTACTTAGTGGAAACACCATATATTTT. This codes for CASSLPEVLSGNTIYF.

This clone was detected once. The junction differs from germline at one of its ends, possibly a read error. This chain connects TRBV6-1 to TRBJ1-6; a weak D match, TRBD1 (5 bases). The length of the CDR3 is 12 residues. Germline V gives CDR1 MNHNS, CDR2 SASEGT. CDR3 region: CATSQGNSPLHF. The CDR3 bases are TGTGCCACCAGTCAGGGCAATTCACCCCTCCACTTT.

The rearrangement joins TRBV5-1 to TRBJ1-4; D is unresolved. The CDR3 spans 15 residues. Germline V CDR1 and CDR2: SGHRS, YFSETQ. Between the trimmed V and J ends, which lost 0 bases and 0 bases, there was a span of 6 bases. DNA of the CDR3: TGCGCCAGCAGCTTGGCCACATCAACTAATGAAAAACTGTTTTTT. Translating gives CASSLATSTNEKLFF. Full variable domain (rest looked up from reference TRBV5-1 and TRBJ1-4): KAGVTQTPRYLIKTRGQQVTLSCSPISGHRSVSWYQQTPGQGLQFLFEYFSETQRNKGNFPGRFSGRQFSNSRSEMNVSTLELGDSALYLCASSLATSTNEKLFFGSGTQLSVL.

The V gene is TRBV7-2, the J gene TRBJ2-7; D gene ambiguous. The CDR3 extends over 13 amino acids. V lost 4 bases to trimming and J lost 6 bases, with 13 bases between them. Germline V gene data show CDR1 as SGHTA and CDR2 as FQGNSA. Written as DNA, the CDR3 is TGTGCCAGCAGCTCCTCGAACATCGCCGAGCAGTACTTC. Its translation: CASSSSNIAEQYF.

CDR3 nucleotides: TGCGCCAGCAGCCGCGTCGGACAAATCTACAATGAGCAGTTCTTC. This gives the protein CASSRVGQIYNEQFF. The chain uses TRBV4-1 and TRBJ2-1; D possibly corresponds to TRBD1 (5 bases). This CDR3 has 15 amino acids. Germline V CDR1 and CDR2: MGHRA, YSYEKL. V dropped 4 bases and J dropped 3 bases, with 13 bases sitting between them.

This CDR3 reads CASSYSKSANSPLHF. For the CDR3, the DNA is TGTGCCAGCAGTTACTCGAAATCCGCTAATTCACCCCTCCACTTT. This chain connects TRBV6-5 to TRBJ1-6; D is unresolved. V shed 0 bases and J shed 6 bases, with 9 bases lying between them. CDR1 is MNHEY and CDR2 is SVGAGI in the germline V gene. The CDR3 extends over 15 amino acids.

This chain links TRBV9 with TRBJ1-3; 7 bases match TRBD1. J lost 0 bases, V lost 3 bases, and 9 bases had no gene match. This CDR3 is 17 amino acids long. Germline V gives CDR1 SGDLS, CDR2 YYNGEE. The chain's CDR3 is CASSAGTEGFSGNTIYF. The CDR3 bases are TGTGCCAGCAGCGCCGGGACAGAGGGGTTCTCTGGAAACACCATATATTTT.

This clone turned up a few times. The same CDR3 can be traced to other DNA sequences in this sample. The V and J genes are TRBV28 and TRBJ1-1; 7 bases are a match to TRBD1. J gave up 5 bases and V 2 bases, and 2 bases lay outside the gene matches. Germline V gives CDR1 MDHEN, CDR2 SYDVKM. The length of the CDR3 is 13 residues. The CDR3: CASSLEGATEAFF. As DNA, the CDR3 is TGTGCCAGCAGTTTAGAGGGGGCGACTGAAGCTTTCTTT. The complete variable domain, with remaining parts taken from reference TRBV28 and TRBJ1-1, reads DVKVTQSSRYLVKRTGEKVFLECVQDMDHENMFWYRQDPGLGLRLIYFSYDVKMKEKGDIPEGYSVSREKKERFSLILESASTNQTSMYLCASSLEGATEAFFGQGTRLTVV.

The genes are TRBV9 and TRBJ2-3, with 11 bases fitting TRBD2. Trimming removed 4 bases from V and 4 bases from J; junction bases left unmatched: 2. This CDR3 comprises 14 residues. Germline V lookup: CDR1 SGDLS, CDR2 YYNGEE. In DNA form, the CDR3 reads TGTGCCAGCAGCACTAGCGGGGGCTCAGATACGCAGTATTTT. Translation: CASSTSGGSDTQYF.

V and J are TRBV29-1 and TRBJ1-2, with D hard to call. The length of the CDR3 is 12 residues. V dropped 3 bases and J dropped 8 bases, with 13 bases sitting between them. CDR1 and CDR2 (germline): SQVTM, ANQGSEA. The CDR3 loop is CSVDHKTVGYTF. The CDR3 DNA follows: TGCAGCGTTGACCATAAGACCGTAGGCTACACCTTC.